These T cell receptor beta chains were read from a single sample in a study of CD8+ T cells in alopecia areata. Method: immunoSEQ multiplex PCR; TCRdb's copy keeps in-frame clones and lacks some. Of some 170,000 clones in the sample, about three fifths are singletons; the top ten hold 16%. The input for sequencing was CD4+ T cells sorted from blood, taken at approximately week 60, from a patient treated with tofacitinib. The receptors originated from a human donor with alopecia areata. CDR3s include the opening cysteine and the closing phenylalanine or tryptophan. The D gene is left open where the match is weak. Size is omitted from some rows. Given values are once, few, many or a class for expanded clones.

>TRBD1|NA|TRBJ2-5|TRBV7-9
CASSSAGTGRETQYF
TGTGCCAGCAGCTCCGCCGGGACAGGGCGGGAGACCCAGTACTTC
>NA|NA|TRBJ2-3|TRBV30
CAWSVRGDTQYF
TGTGCCTGGAGCGTTAGGGGAGATACGCAGTATTTT
>NA|few|TRBJ1-5|TRBV7-9
CASSLAGYSNQPQHF
TGTGCCAGCAGCTTAGCCGGTTATAGCAATCAGCCCCAGCATTTT
>NA|NA|TRBJ1-4|TRBV19
CASSRMQGFANEKLFF
TGTGCCAGTAGCCGCATGCAGGGGTTCGCTAATGAAAAACTGTTTTTT
>NA|once|TRBJ2-2|TRBV29-1
CSVEGGAGELFF
TGCAGCGTTGAGGGAGGTGCCGGGGAGCTGTTTTTT
>NA|NA|TRBJ1-5|TRBV27
CASSMRVYQPQHF
TGTGCCAGCAGTATGAGGGTTTATCAGCCCCAGCATTTT
>NA|NA|TRBJ1-2|TRBV30
CAWSVSLYGYTF
TGTGCCTGGAGTGTTTCCCTCTATGGCTACACCTTC
>TRBD2|few|TRBJ2-4|TRBV5-1
CASSLVASGGINIQYF
TGCGCCAGCAGCTTGGTGGCTAGCGGGGGGATAAACATTCAGTACTTC
>TRBD1|few|TRBJ1-2|TRBV27
CASSPTGGYGYTF
TGTGCCAGCAGCCCGACAGGGGGCTATGGCTACACCTTC
>TRBD1|NA|TRBJ2-7|TRBV29-1
CSVEGAGGKTTTNEQYF
TGCAGCGTTGAGGGCGCAGGGGGAAAAACTACGACCAACGAGCAGTACTTC
>NA|NA|TRBJ1-6|TRBV2
CASSGDSPLHF
TGTGCCAGCAGTGGTGATTCACCCCTCCACTTT
>NA|NA|TRBJ1-2|TRBV30
CAWSVFGTGMYGYTF
TGTGCCTGGAGTGTGTTTGGTACGGGGATGTATGGCTACACCTTC
>TRBD2|NA|TRBJ2-5|TRBV5-1
CASSLAGLAVKETQYF
TGCGCCAGCAGCTTGGCGGGACTAGCGGTCAAAGAGACCCAGTACTTC
>NA|NA|TRBJ2-5|TRBV5-1
CASSLVSDGQETQYF
TGCGCCAGCAGCTTGGTGTCGGACGGCCAAGAGACCCAGTACTTC
>NA|NA|TRBJ1-6|TRBV6-5
CASSYSTTDNSPLHF
TGTGCCAGCAGTTACTCAACGACAGACAATTCACCCCTCCACTTT
>NA|NA|TRBJ1-5|TRBV7-2
CASSLADGPRQPQHF
TGTGCCAGCAGCTTAGCCGACGGACCTCGGCAGCCCCAGCATTTT
>TRBD1|NA|TRBJ2-3|TRBV7-9
CASSPGFQGGADTQYF
TGTGCCAGCAGCCCCGGCTTTCAAGGGGGCGCAGATACGCAGTATTTT
>NA|once|TRBJ1-2|TRBV4-1
CASSQEVESYGYTF
TGCGCCAGCAGCCAAGAGGTTGAGAGCTATGGCTACACCTTC
>TRBD2|NA|TRBJ2-2|TRBV29-1
CSVAPGTRNTGELFF
TGCAGCGTTGCCCCCGGGACTAGGAACACCGGGGAGCTGTTTTTT
>NA|NA|TRBJ1-2|TRBV5-6
CASAPGPDYGYTF
TGTGCCAGCGCCCCCGGGCCTGACTATGGCTACACCTTC
>TRBD2|NA|TRBJ2-3|TRBV13
CASSLRASGYTDTQYF
TGTGCCAGCAGCTTAAGGGCTAGCGGGTACACAGATACGCAGTATTTT
>TRBD1|NA|TRBJ2-4|TRBV23-1
CASIGDRPGKNIQYF
TGCGCCAGCATTGGGGACAGGCCCGGGAAAAACATTCAGTACTTC